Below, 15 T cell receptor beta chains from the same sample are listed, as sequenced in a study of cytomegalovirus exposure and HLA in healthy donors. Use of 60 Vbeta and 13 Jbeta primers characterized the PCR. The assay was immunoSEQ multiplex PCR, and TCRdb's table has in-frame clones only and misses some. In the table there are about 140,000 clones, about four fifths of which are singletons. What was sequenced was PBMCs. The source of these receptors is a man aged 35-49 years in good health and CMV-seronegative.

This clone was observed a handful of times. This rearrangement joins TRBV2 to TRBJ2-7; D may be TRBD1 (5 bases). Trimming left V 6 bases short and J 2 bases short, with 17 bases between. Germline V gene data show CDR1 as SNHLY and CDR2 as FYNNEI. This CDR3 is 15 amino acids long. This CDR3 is CASSRQPEDTYEQYF. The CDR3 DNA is TGTGCCAGCAGCAGACAGCCCGAGGATACCTACGAGCAGTACTTC.

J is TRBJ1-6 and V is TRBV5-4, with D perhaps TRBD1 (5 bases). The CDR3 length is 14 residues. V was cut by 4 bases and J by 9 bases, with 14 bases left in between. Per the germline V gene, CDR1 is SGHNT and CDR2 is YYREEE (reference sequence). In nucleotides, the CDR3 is TGTGCCAGCAGCCCCCAGGGTCCCGGTTCACCCCTCCACTTT. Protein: CASSPQGPGSPLHF.

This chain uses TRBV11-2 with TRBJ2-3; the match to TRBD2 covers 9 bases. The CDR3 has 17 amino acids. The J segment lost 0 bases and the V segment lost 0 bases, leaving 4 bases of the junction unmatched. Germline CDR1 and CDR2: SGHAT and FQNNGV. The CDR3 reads CASSLDRLAGSTDTQYF. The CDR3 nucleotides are TGTGCCAGCAGCTTAGATCGTCTAGCGGGGAGCACAGATACGCAGTATTTT.

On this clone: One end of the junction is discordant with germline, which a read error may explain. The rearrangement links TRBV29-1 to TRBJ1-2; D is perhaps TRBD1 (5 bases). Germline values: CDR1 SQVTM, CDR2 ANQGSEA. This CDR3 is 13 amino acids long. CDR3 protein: CGVVFDSFYGYTF. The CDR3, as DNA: TGCGGCGTTGTATTTGACAGTTTCTATGGCTACACCTTC.

The CDR3 nucleotides read TGCGCCAGCAGCCCGACAGGGAGTGGGGCCAACGTCCTGACTTTC. Its protein product is CASSPTGSGANVLTF. V and J are TRBV4-3 and TRBJ2-6; 7 bases are shared with TRBD1. This CDR3 is built from 15 residues. CDR1 is LGHNA and CDR2 is YSLEER in the germline V gene. Trimming cost V 4 bases and J 3 bases; bases outside gene matches: 3.

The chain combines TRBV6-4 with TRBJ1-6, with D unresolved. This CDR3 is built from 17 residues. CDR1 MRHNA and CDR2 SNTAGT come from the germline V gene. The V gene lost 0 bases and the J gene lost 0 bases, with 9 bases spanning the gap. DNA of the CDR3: TGTGCCAGCAGTGACTCAACGGTTAGCTCCTATAATTCACCCCTCCACTTT. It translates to CASSDSTVSSYNSPLHF.

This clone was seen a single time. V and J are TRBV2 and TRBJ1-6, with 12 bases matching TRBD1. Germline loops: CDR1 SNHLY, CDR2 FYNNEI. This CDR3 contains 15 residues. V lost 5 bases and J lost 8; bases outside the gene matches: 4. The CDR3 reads CASSPGTGGHSPLHF. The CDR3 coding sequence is TGTGCCAGCAGTCCCGGGACAGGGGGCCATTCACCCCTCCACTTT.

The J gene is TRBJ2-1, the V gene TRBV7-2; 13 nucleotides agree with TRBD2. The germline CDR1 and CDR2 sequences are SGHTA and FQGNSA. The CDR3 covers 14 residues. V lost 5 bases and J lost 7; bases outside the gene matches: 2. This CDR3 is CASSRGLAGNEQFF. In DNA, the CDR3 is TGTGCCAGCAGCCGGGGACTAGCGGGGAATGAGCAGTTCTTC.

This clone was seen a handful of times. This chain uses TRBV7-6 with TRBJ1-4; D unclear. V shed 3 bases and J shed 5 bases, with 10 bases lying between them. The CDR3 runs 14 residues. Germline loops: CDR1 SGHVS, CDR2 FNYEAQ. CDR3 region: CASSLVQQNEKLFF. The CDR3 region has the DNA TGTGCCAGCAGCTTGGTACAGCAAAATGAAAAACTGTTTTTT.

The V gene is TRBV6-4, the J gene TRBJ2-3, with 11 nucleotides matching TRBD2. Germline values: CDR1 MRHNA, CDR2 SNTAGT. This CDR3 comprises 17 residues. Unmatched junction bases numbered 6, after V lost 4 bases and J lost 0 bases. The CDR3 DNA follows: TGTGCCAGCAGTGGGCTAGCGGGGGGTAAAAGCACAGATACGCAGTATTTT. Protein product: CASSGLAGGKSTDTQYF.

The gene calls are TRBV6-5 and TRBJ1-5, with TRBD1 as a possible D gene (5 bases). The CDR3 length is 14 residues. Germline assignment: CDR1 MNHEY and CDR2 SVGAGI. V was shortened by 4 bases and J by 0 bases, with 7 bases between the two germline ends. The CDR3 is CASSSQGSNQPQHF. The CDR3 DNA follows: TGTGCCAGCAGTTCCCAGGGTAGCAATCAGCCCCAGCATTTT.

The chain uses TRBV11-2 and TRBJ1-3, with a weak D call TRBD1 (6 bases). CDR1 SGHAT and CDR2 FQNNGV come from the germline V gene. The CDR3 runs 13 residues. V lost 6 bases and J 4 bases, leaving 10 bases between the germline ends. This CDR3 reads CASRQGGGNTIYF. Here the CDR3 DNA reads TGTGCCAGCAGACAGGGCGGGGGAAACACCATATATTTT.

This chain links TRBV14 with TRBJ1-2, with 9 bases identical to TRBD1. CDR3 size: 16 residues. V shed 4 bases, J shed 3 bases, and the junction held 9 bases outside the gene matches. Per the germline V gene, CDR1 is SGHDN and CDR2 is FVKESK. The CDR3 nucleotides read TGTGCCAGCAGCCCCGCCACAGGGGGCCTTTACTATGGCTACACCTTC. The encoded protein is CASSPATGGLYYGYTF.

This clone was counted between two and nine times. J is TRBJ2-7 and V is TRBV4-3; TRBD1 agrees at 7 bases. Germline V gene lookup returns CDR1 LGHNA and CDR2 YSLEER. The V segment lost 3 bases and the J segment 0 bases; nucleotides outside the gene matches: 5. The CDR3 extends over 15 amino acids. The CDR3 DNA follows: TGCGCCAGCAGCCAGGGCAGGGGGAGCTCCTACGAGCAGTACTTC. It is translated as CASSQGRGSSYEQYF.

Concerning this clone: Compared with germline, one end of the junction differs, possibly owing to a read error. CDR3 in DNA: TGTGCCAGCAGGGAAGGGCGGAATCAGCCCCAGCATTTT. The encoded protein is CASREGRNQPQHF. The V gene is TRBV2, the J gene TRBJ1-5; no reliable D call. Germline V gene sequence: CDR1 SNHLY, CDR2 FYNNEI. The CDR3 length is 13 residues. The entire variable domain, with the rest obtained from reference TRBV2 and TRBJ1-5, is as follows: EPEVTQTPSHQVTQMGQEVILRCVPISNHLYFYWYRQILGQKVEFLVSFYNNEISEKSEIFDDQFSVERPDGSNFTLKIRSTKLEDSAMYFCASREGRNQPQHFGDGTRLSIL.